Below are 29 T cell receptor beta chains sequenced from a single sample in a study of T cell repertoires in cytomegalovirus infection. Each CDR3 protein is one row after TCRdb ran MiXCR on the reads. The table includes 480,000 or so distinct CDR3 sequences, approximately 10% detected once. Sequencing was performed on PBMCs. The receptor set was obtained from a human donor in good health (CMV status not recorded). Some clones in this sample may be carry-over from other donors' samples.

This clonotype was observed a handful of times. This chain links TRBV6-5 with TRBJ2-2; D is unclear. Between the trimmed V and J ends, which lost 6 bases and 6 bases, there was a span of 14 bases. The CDR3 has 14 amino acids. The germline V gene encodes CDR1 MNHEY and CDR2 SVGAGI. The CDR3 DNA reads TGTGCCAGCAGGTCCCTCCAACGGTCCGGGGAGCTGTTTTTT. This translates into CASRSLQRSGELFF.

This clonotype came up many times. The CDR3 DNA is TGTGCCAGCAGCCTCGACCCAGCGCAGGATGAGCAGTTCTTC. Amino acid sequence: CASSLDPAQDEQFF. The chain carries TRBV7-8 and TRBJ2-1; D remains ambiguous. There are 14 residues in the CDR3. Trimming removed 5 bases at V and 8 bases at J, with 16 bases between. Germline assignment: CDR1 SGHVS and CDR2 FQNEAQ. Looking up the rest from reference TRBV7-8 and TRBJ2-1 gives the full variable domain: GAGVSQSPRYKVAKRGQDVALRCDPISGHVSLFWYQQALGQGPEFLTYFQNEAQLDKSGLPSDRFFAERPEGSVSTLKIQRTQQEDSAVYLCASSLDPAQDEQFFGPGTRLTVL.

The chain has TRBV2 and TRBJ2-7; TRBD1 aligns across 8 bases. The CDR3 spans 12 residues. Unmatched junction bases numbered 7, after V lost 8 bases and J lost 7 bases. The germline CDR1 and CDR2 sequences are SNHLY and FYNNEI. This CDR3 is CASYRGESEQYF. The CDR3 region has the DNA TGTGCCAGCTACAGGGGGGAAAGTGAGCAGTACTTC.

This chain joins TRBV20-1 and TRBJ1-1; D perhaps matches TRBD1 (6 bases). Germline V gene data show CDR1 as DFQATT and CDR2 as SNEGSKA (reference sequence). V shed 1 base and J shed 12 bases, with 9 bases lying between them. The CDR3 runs to 10 residues. CDR3 protein: CSARVRGTFF. In DNA, the CDR3 is TGCAGTGCTAGAGTCAGGGGAACTTTCTTT.

This clonotype turned up a few times. J is TRBJ1-4 and V is TRBV29-1; no clear D gene. This CDR3 comprises 13 residues. V was pared by 4 bases and J by 0 bases, with 6 bases between. Germline assignment: CDR1 SQVTM and CDR2 ANQGSEA. CDR3 sequence reads: CSVVDATNEKLFF. DNA of the CDR3: TGCAGCGTTGTTGATGCAACTAATGAAAAACTGTTTTTT.

The gene calls are TRBV6-2 or TRBV6-3 and TRBJ2-7, with D maybe TRBD2 (6 bases). Looked up from germline, CDR1 is MNHEY and CDR2 is SVGEGT. The CDR3 totals 15 residues. Deletions cut 6 bases from V and 0 bases from J, with 15 bases between. The CDR3 DNA sequence: TGTGCCAGCAGCTCCCGCCGGGGGAGCTCCTACGAGCAGTACTTC. Residues: CASSSRRGSSYEQYF.

V is TRBV4-1 and J is TRBJ1-4; the D gene is possibly TRBD1 (6 bases). Germline CDR1 is MGHRA and CDR2 is YSYEKL. The CDR3 sequence is 17 residues long. Trimming left V 1 base short and J 5 bases short, with 17 bases between. CDR3 sequence reads: CASSQVLGGRSNEKLFF. The CDR3 DNA is TGCGCCAGCAGCCAAGTCCTAGGGGGACGGTCGAATGAAAAACTGTTTTTT.

This clonotype appeared many times. This chain links TRBV6-1 with TRBJ2-7, with 11 nucleotides matching TRBD2. The CDR3 is 15 residues long. Germline V gene lookup returns CDR1 MNHNS and CDR2 SASEGT. The trim removed 6 bases at V and 3 bases at J, leaving 7 bases unmatched. The DNA for the CDR3 is TGTGCCAGCAGCTTCTTGCTAGCGGGAGGCTACGAGCAGTACTTC. Its translation: CASSFLLAGGYEQYF.

There are a few counts of this clonotype. The chain couples TRBV20-1 to TRBJ1-2; D is unresolved. Trimming removed 5 bases from V and 6 bases from J, with 10 bases in between. The CDR3 length is 11 residues. Germline lookup yields CDR1 DFQATT and CDR2 SNEGSKA (reference sequence). The CDR3 sequence: CSASYLNGYTF. The CDR3 DNA sequence: TGCAGTGCTTCTTACCTAAATGGCTACACCTTC.

This clonotype appeared many times. The rearrangement joins TRBV7-2 to TRBJ1-5; D perhaps matches TRBD1 (5 bases). This CDR3 is 16 amino acids long. Trimming took 5 bases from V and 7 from J, leaving 21 bases between them. Germline CDR1 SGHTA, CDR2 FQGNSA. The CDR3 DNA is TGTGCCAGCAGCGTCTGGAGTGGGACTCAAGGCCAGCCCCAGCATTTT. This encodes CASSVWSGTQGQPQHF.

Many counts were recorded for this clonotype. The rearrangement joins TRBV7-3 to TRBJ2-5; 9 bases are a match to TRBD2. Trimming took 4 bases from V and 1 from J; bases not matched to a gene: 4. The germline gives CDR1 SGHTA, CDR2 FQGTGA. This CDR3 spans 15 amino acids. The CDR3 spells CASSWGSGSQETQYF. The CDR3 region has the DNA TGTGCCAGCAGCTGGGGTAGCGGGAGCCAAGAGACCCAGTACTTC.

This clonotype was seen at least ten times. V gene TRBV7-2 combines with J gene TRBJ1-1; 9 nucleotides line up with TRBD1. Germline V lookup: CDR1 SGHTA, CDR2 FQGNSA. This CDR3 is built from 14 residues. Unmatched junction bases numbered 6, after V lost 5 bases and J lost 5 bases. CDR3 loop: CASSPNGQGTEAFF. Here the CDR3 DNA reads TGTGCCAGCAGCCCAAACGGACAGGGGACTGAAGCTTTCTTT.

Notes on this clonotype: A read error is possible here, since a much larger clone lies one base away. The rearrangement uses TRBV7-9 and TRBJ2-2; possible D gene TRBD2, 6 bases. The CDR3 contains 17 residues. Trimming shortened V by 2 bases and J by 5 bases, and 18 bases separated the two germline ends. Germline CDR1 reads SEHNR; CDR2 reads FQNEAQ (reference sequence). CDR3 sequence reads: CASSLTFRSEGTGELFF. In nucleotides, the CDR3 is TGTGCCAGCAGCTTAACTTTTAGATCGGAGGGGACCGGGGAGCTGTTTTTT. Filled out from reference TRBV7-9 and TRBJ2-2, the complete variable domain reads DTGVSQNPRHKITKRGQNVTFRCDPISEHNRLYWYRQTLGQGPEFLTYFQNEAQLEKSRLLSDRFSAERPKGSFSTLEIQRTEQGDSAMYLCASSLTFRSEGTGELFFGEGSRLTVL.

This clonotype has a count of ten or more. The J gene is TRBJ2-1, the V gene TRBV7-3; TRBD2 matches 9 bases. There are 15 residues in the CDR3. CDR1 is SGHTA, CDR2 FQGTGA, per germline. V gave up 5 bases and J gave up 4 bases; unmatched junction bases: 6. The CDR3 here is CASSVLAGSYNEQFF. CDR3 nucleotide sequence: TGTGCCAGCAGCGTACTAGCGGGTTCTTACAATGAGCAGTTCTTC.

This clonotype appeared many times. V is TRBV19 and J is TRBJ1-5; TRBD1 aligns across 10 bases. Trimming at V came to 3 bases and at J to 7 bases, leaving 9 bases not matched to a gene. CDR1 and CDR2 from the germline V gene are LNHDA and SQIVND (reference sequence). This CDR3 has 16 residues. CDR3 in amino acids: CASSIMGQGFGQPQHF. The CDR3 DNA reads as TGTGCCAGTAGTATCATGGGACAGGGGTTTGGGCAGCCCCAGCATTTT.

The V and J genes are TRBV19 and TRBJ2-6; D unresolved. Trimming cost V 3 bases and J 1 base, with 7 bases left between them. The CDR3 extends over 15 amino acids. CDR1 LNHDA and CDR2 SQIVND come from the germline V gene (reference sequence). CDR3 sequence reads: CASSIILSGANVLTF. The CDR3 DNA sequence: TGTGCCAGTAGTATTATTCTATCTGGGGCCAACGTCCTGACTTTC.

This clonotype was seen many times. The chain employs TRBV6-1 and TRBJ2-1; D is perhaps TRBD2 (6 bases). Germline CDR1 and CDR2: MNHNS and SASEGT. The CDR3 contains 16 residues. V lost 1 base to trimming and J lost 8 bases, with 18 bases between them. The CDR3 DNA reads as TGTGCCAGCAGTGAAGGTGGGGGACTCGGTCCATATGAGCAGTTCTTC. It specifies CASSEGGGLGPYEQFF.

This clonotype was observed at least ten times. This chain uses TRBV5-1 with TRBJ2-3; 9 bases align to TRBD1. V gave up 3 bases and J gave up 4 bases; unmatched junction bases: 6. CDR3 length: 15 amino acids. Germline assignment: CDR1 SGHRS and CDR2 YFSETQ. CDR3 bases: TGCGCCAGCAGCTCCGGGACAGGGCTTCCAGATACGCAGTATTTT. This gives the protein CASSSGTGLPDTQYF.

This clonotype occurred a few times. The genes are TRBV27 and TRBJ2-1, with 12 positions matching TRBD2. The length of the CDR3 is 24 residues. The germline gives CDR1 MNHEY, CDR2 SMNVEV (reference sequence). J gave up 0 bases and V 6 bases, and 27 bases lay outside the gene matches. The CDR3 bases are TGTGCCAGCAGCCTGTTCCCGCAGACTAGCGGGAGATCCCATCCGGGGCGCTCCTACAATGAGCAGTTCTTC. As protein: CASSLFPQTSGRSHPGRSYNEQFF.

The V gene is TRBV5-4, the J gene TRBJ1-1; D unclear. This CDR3 is 14 amino acids long. The germline V gene has CDR1 SGHNT and CDR2 YYREEE (reference sequence). V was cut by 6 bases and J by 0 bases, with 12 bases left in between. The CDR3 region has the DNA TGTGCCAGCACCGGCGAAGGACTGAACACTGAAGCTTTCTTT. Encoded protein: CASTGEGLNTEAFF.

This clonotype appeared many times. This rearrangement joins TRBV11-2 to TRBJ2-1; maybe TRBD2 (6 bases). CDR1 is SGHAT and CDR2 is FQNNGV in the germline V gene. The CDR3 consists of 17 residues. V lost 5 bases, J lost 4 bases, and 21 bases lay in between. CDR3: CASSPLPSGGAYNEQFF. The DNA of the CDR3 is TGTGCCAGCAGCCCCCTTCCGTCTGGAGGGGCATACAATGAGCAGTTCTTC.

On this clonotype itself: Just one base apart from a much larger clone, this may be a read error. The gene calls are TRBV2 and TRBJ2-7; the match to TRBD1 covers 8 bases. The trim removed 6 bases at V and 3 bases at J, leaving 10 bases unmatched. Per the germline V gene, CDR1 is SNHLY and CDR2 is FYNNEI. This CDR3 spans 15 amino acids. CDR3 in amino acids: CASRHPGQVFYEQYF. The DNA for the CDR3 is TGTGCCAGCAGGCATCCGGGACAGGTCTTCTACGAGCAGTACTTC.

The genes are TRBV29-1 and TRBJ1-2, with TRBD1 matching 8 bases. There are 13 residues in the CDR3. J lost 0 bases, V lost 4 bases, and 1 base had no gene match. Germline V CDR1 and CDR2: SQVTM, ANQGSEA. CDR3 region: CSVGGQANYGYTF. As DNA, the CDR3 is TGCAGCGTTGGGGGACAGGCTAACTATGGCTACACCTTC.

The rearrangement links TRBV10-2 to TRBJ1-1, with D uncertain. Trimming left V 7 bases short and J 2 bases short, with 5 bases between. This CDR3 is built from 11 residues. Per the germline V gene, CDR1 is WSHSY and CDR2 is SAAADI. The CDR3, as DNA: TGCGCCAGCACCAGAAACACTGAAGCTTTCTTT. Residues: CASTRNTEAFF.

This clonotype was observed many times. This rearrangement joins TRBV10-3 to TRBJ1-1, with 7 bases fitting TRBD1. CDR3 length: 14 residues. Unmatched junction bases numbered 9, after V lost 7 bases and J lost 4 bases. CDR1 ENHRY and CDR2 SYGVKD come from the germline V gene. Written as DNA, the CDR3 is TGTGCCATCAACCCAGGGGGAACAGGCACTGAAGCTTTCTTT. Its translation is CAINPGGTGTEAFF.

This clonotype came up once. This chain connects TRBV18 to TRBJ2-5, with D unresolved. This CDR3 contains 16 residues. V lost 4 bases to trimming and J lost 4 bases, with 19 bases between them. Germline CDR1 and CDR2: KGHSH and LQKENI. The CDR3 DNA follows: TGTGCCAGCTCACGAGGAGCGAGAGATTCGTTAGAGACCCAGTACTTC. It yields the protein CASSRGARDSLETQYF.

This clonotype was seen many times. This rearrangement joins TRBV12-3 or TRBV12-4 to TRBJ2-7; D is uncertain. Trimming left V 7 bases short and J 0 bases short, with 13 bases between. The CDR3 consists of 14 residues. For the CDR3, the DNA is TGTGCCAGCACCGCAGACTCATTCTCCTACGAGCAGTACTTC. Protein: CASTADSFSYEQYF.

In its sample, this clonotype was seen a few times. The chain recombines TRBV4-1 with TRBJ2-5; tentative D call: TRBD1 (6 bases). Germline V gene sequence: CDR1 MGHRA, CDR2 YSYEKL. With 7 bases removed from V and 2 bases from J, the gap between germline ends came to 14 bases. The CDR3 length is 14 residues. The DNA of the CDR3 is TGCGCCAGCAAGGGAATCGGACAGCAAGAGACCCAGTACTTC. Protein: CASKGIGQQETQYF.

This clonotype came up many times. The chain carries TRBV7-6 and TRBJ1-2; 9 bases align to TRBD1. The trim removed 5 bases at V and 0 bases at J, leaving 4 bases unmatched. Germline-derived CDR1 and CDR2 are SGHVS and FNYEAQ. The CDR3 is 15 amino acids. In DNA, the CDR3 is TGTGCCAGCAGCCCCAGACAGGGGGCTAACTATGGCTACACCTTC. It translates to CASSPRQGANYGYTF. The whole variable domain, remainder taken from reference TRBV7-6 and TRBJ1-2, is GAGVSQSPRYKVTKRGQDVALRCDPISGHVSLYWYRQALGQGPEFLTYFNYEAQQDKSGLPNDRFSAERPEGSISTLTIQRTEQRDSAMYRCASSPRQGANYGYTFGSGTRLTVV.